A single sample is the source of the 16 T cell receptor beta chains below, sequenced in a study of shared clonotypes between healthy human individuals (dated by TCRdb to 2019 to 2021). The library was built by means of the immunoSEQ multiplex PCR assay. The table was pulled from immuneACCESS by TCRdb, which kept in-frame rearrangements only. Such tables lose some clones; where checked, under half of the loss comes from unresolved V genes, and the rest has no known cause. In this sample the table shows 2 million to 2.5 million clones, over 85% of which occur a single time. The top ten constitute about 0.39% of the sample. Sequenced material: naive CD4+ T cells from PBMCs. What the cell subset or site label conveys for this sample: CD45RA+ positively selected. The receptors originated from a man aged 18 to 29 in good health. Some clones in this sample may be carry-over from other donors' samples.

As to this clone: This sample includes further DNA sequences coding for the same CDR3. This rearrangement joins TRBV29-1 to TRBJ2-1, with TRBD2 matching over 8 bases. Unmatched junction bases numbered 4, after V lost 3 bases and J lost 3 bases. The CDR3 has 14 residues. Germline loops: CDR1 SQVTM, CDR2 ANQGSEA. Here the CDR3 reads CSVDGLAGYNEQFF. The DNA for the CDR3 is TGCAGCGTTGACGGCCTAGCGGGCTACAATGAGCAGTTCTTC.

As to this clone: Other DNA sequences in the same sample also yield this CDR3. This chain links TRBV5-1 with TRBJ2-1, with 7 bases that match TRBD1. After removal of 3 bases from V and 2 bases from J, the junction contained 2 bases not matched to a gene. CDR1 is SGHRS and CDR2 is YFSETQ in the germline V gene. The CDR3 loop spans 14 amino acids. The CDR3 DNA reads TGCGCCAGCAGCTCGGGACAGACCTACAATGAGCAGTTCTTC. This codes for CASSSGQTYNEQFF.

This chain joins TRBV4-3 and TRBJ1-5; D uncertain. Germline values: CDR1 LGHNA, CDR2 YSLEER. The V end lost 4 bases, the J end lost 0 bases, and 10 bases lay between the germline ends. This CDR3 spans 15 amino acids. CDR3 nucleotides: TGCGCCAGCAGCCTCAAGCACAGTAGCAATCAGCCCCAGCATTTT. Translated, it gives CASSLKHSSNQPQHF.

Here the CDR3 reads CSVRQGSGGGNTIYF. CDR3 nucleotides: TGCAGCGTTAGACAGGGATCCGGGGGTGGAAACACCATATATTTT. This chain uses TRBV29-1 with TRBJ1-3, with 7 bases matching TRBD1. V was clipped by 5 bases and J by 3 bases; unmatched bases: 10. The V gene's germline CDR1 is SQVTM and CDR2 ANQGSEA. The CDR3 has 15 amino acids.

The rearrangement links TRBV7-2 to TRBJ2-7; D gene unclear. The CDR3 has 14 residues. Germline CDR1 reads SGHTA; CDR2 reads FQGNSA. Trimming pared 5 bases from V and 1 base from J, leaving 12 bases between. CDR3 loop: CASSPTLKSYEQYF. Written as DNA, the CDR3 is TGTGCCAGCAGCCCCACGTTAAAGTCCTACGAGCAGTACTTC.

The rearrangement joins TRBV5-4 to TRBJ2-7; 8 bases are shared with TRBD2. With V trimmed by 0 bases and J by 4 bases, 3 bases remained unmatched. This CDR3 contains 14 residues. CDR1 and CDR2 (germline): SGHNT, YYREEE (reference sequence). The CDR3 DNA sequence: TGTGCCAGCAGCTTGGGCGGGGGGCGGTACGAGCAGTACTTC. It translates to CASSLGGGRYEQYF.

The chain uses TRBV28 and TRBJ2-1; 14 positions match TRBD2. V dropped 9 bases and J dropped 5; count of bases not matched to a gene: 9. This CDR3 has 16 residues. Germline-derived CDR1 and CDR2 are MDHEN and SYDVKM. CDR3 sequence (DNA): TGTGCCAGTAAGACTAGCGGGAGGGCCAGGAACAATGAGCAGTTCTTC. Its translation is CASKTSGRARNNEQFF.

The chain couples TRBV19 to TRBJ1-2, with 10 positions matching TRBD1. The CDR3 totals 15 residues. Trimming at V came to 6 bases and at J to 4 bases, leaving 8 bases not matched to a gene. Germline V gene data show CDR1 as LNHDA and CDR2 as SQIVND (reference sequence). For the CDR3, the DNA is TGTGCCAGTAGCCTATCGACAGGGGGCGCCTATGGCTACACCTTC. Protein product: CASSLSTGGAYGYTF.

The V and J genes are TRBV7-2 and TRBJ2-1, with D hard to call. Germline lookup yields CDR1 SGHTA and CDR2 FQGNSA. V was cut by 3 bases and J by 4 bases, with 19 bases left in between. The CDR3 covers 17 residues. The CDR3 sequence is CASSFRDTWSLYNEQFF. The CDR3 nucleotides read TGTGCCAGCAGCTTCCGAGACACTTGGTCCCTGTACAATGAGCAGTTCTTC.

This sequence joins TRBV5-1 and TRBJ1-5; 7 bases are shared with TRBD1. The CDR3 sequence is 18 residues long. Per the germline V gene, CDR1 is SGHRS and CDR2 is YFSETQ. Trimming at V came to 0 bases and at J to 3 bases, leaving 12 bases not matched to a gene. The CDR3 is CASSLVIGGGLANQPQHF. For the CDR3, the DNA is TGCGCCAGCAGCTTGGTTATAGGGGGCGGACTAGCCAATCAGCCCCAGCATTTT.

The chain uses TRBV4-3 and TRBJ1-3; no clear D. Germline V gene lookup returns CDR1 LGHNA and CDR2 YSLEER. Trimming took 4 bases from V and 0 from J, leaving 7 bases between them. This CDR3 is built from 14 residues. CDR3 loop: CASSLGSSGNTIYF. DNA of the CDR3: TGCGCCAGCAGCCTTGGAAGCTCTGGAAACACCATATATTTT.

This rearrangement joins TRBV5-1 to TRBJ2-3; D is possibly TRBD1 or TRBD2 (5 bases each). Germline V gene lookup returns CDR1 SGHRS and CDR2 YFSETQ. This CDR3 spans 14 amino acids. The ends were cut back, 4 bases at V and 2 bases at J, with 11 bases in the middle. This CDR3 reads CASSKGPATDTQYF. The CDR3 nucleotides are TGCGCCAGCAGCAAGGGACCGGCCACAGATACGCAGTATTTT.

In its sample, this clone was seen a few times. Other DNA sequences within the sample encode an identical CDR3. The chain joins TRBV5-1 to TRBJ1-5, with 10 bases lining up with TRBD1. Per the germline V gene, CDR1 is SGHRS and CDR2 is YFSETQ. V lost 4 bases and J lost 2; bases outside the gene matches: 3. CDR3 length: 15 residues. The CDR3 sequence: CASSPGTGGNQPQHF. CDR3 in DNA: TGCGCCAGCAGCCCCGGGACAGGGGGCAATCAGCCCCAGCATTTT.

The chain combines TRBV2 with TRBJ1-2; 10 positions match TRBD1. The CDR3 is 16 residues long. Germline trimming cut 8 bases from V and 4 bases from J; bases unmatched to any gene: 13. Germline CDR1 is SNHLY and CDR2 is FYNNEI. The CDR3 spells CASDGGTGEGGYGYTF. The CDR3 region has the DNA TGTGCCAGCGACGGGGGGACAGGGGAGGGCGGCTATGGCTACACCTTC. Supplemented by reference TRBV2 and TRBJ1-2, the full variable domain reads EPEVTQTPSHQVTQMGQEVILRCVPISNHLYFYWYRQILGQKVEFLVSFYNNEISEKSEIFDDQFSVERPDGSNFTLKIRSTKLEDSAMYFCASDGGTGEGGYGYTFGSGTRLTVV.

The V gene is TRBV4-3, the J gene TRBJ2-2; D remains ambiguous. V dropped 2 bases and J dropped 0 bases, with 7 bases sitting between them. Germline CDR1 reads LGHNA; CDR2 reads YSLEER. CDR3 size: 15 residues. The CDR3 spells CASSQLGPNTGELFF. DNA of the CDR3: TGCGCCAGCAGCCAATTAGGACCGAACACCGGGGAGCTGTTTTTT.

The CDR3 is CASRSNTEAFF. The DNA of the CDR3 is TGTGCCAGCCGGTCCAACACTGAAGCTTTCTTT. The gene calls are TRBV19 and TRBJ1-1; D remains ambiguous. Trimming took off 9 bases at V and 2 bases at J, with 7 bases between the two ends. This CDR3 region has 11 residues. Germline V lookup: CDR1 LNHDA, CDR2 SQIVND (reference sequence).